Listed here are 5 T cell receptor beta chains from one sample, sequenced in a study of PD-L1 blockade in urothelial cancer (dated by TCRdb to 2017 to 2019). This sample's time point label indicates: peripheral blood 6 weeks after treatment start. The library relied on the immunoSEQ multiplex PCR assay. TCRdb provides this immuneACCESS table in a form limited to in-frame rearrangements. Some clones are lacking; in checked studies, under half of them reflect an unresolved V gene, and why the rest are absent is not known. The sample table holds fewer than 90,000 clones, of which 80% to 95% were seen once. The ten biggest clones cover over 0.7% of the sample. The sample was PBMCs, taken around atezolizumab (anti-PD-L1) treatment. The receptors derive from a woman at least 80 years old with urothelial cancer.

The rearrangement uses TRBV6-1 and TRBJ1-1; 9 nucleotides align to TRBD1. The CDR3 is 16 residues long. V was pared by 3 bases and J by 10 bases, with 15 bases of the junction left unmatched. Germline CDR1 MNHNS, CDR2 SASEGT. CDR3 sequence reads: CASSEGGDRVRLSAFF. As DNA, the CDR3 is TGTGCCAGCAGTGAGGGGGGGGACAGGGTCCGATTGTCAGCTTTCTTT.

The table lists this clone with a count of one. This chain's CDR3 is CASSLTGTGNEKLFF. The CDR3 DNA follows: TGCGCCAGCAGCCTAACCGGGACAGGAAATGAAAAACTGTTTTTT. The chain carries TRBV5-1 and TRBJ1-4, with TRBD1 identical over 8 bases. Germline lookup yields CDR1 SGHRS and CDR2 YFSETQ. The CDR3 covers 15 residues. With 4 bases clipped from V and 5 bases from J, the junction kept 7 bases outside the gene matches.

The V call is TRBV13, the J call TRBJ1-2; TRBD1 matches 8 bases. Germline CDR1 PRHDT, CDR2 FYEKMQ (reference sequence). The J segment lost 9 bases and the V segment lost 6 bases, leaving 9 bases of the junction unmatched. CDR3 length: 13 residues. The DNA for the CDR3 is TGTGCCAGCAGGTTACAGGGGGAATGGAGCTACACCTTC. Translation gives CASRLQGEWSYTF.

The chain recombines TRBV11-2 with TRBJ2-7, with a possible D match to TRBD2 (5 bases). CDR3 length: 13 residues. V was cut by 5 bases and J by 7 bases, with 15 bases left in between. Germline CDR1 is SGHAT and CDR2 is FQNNGV. The chain's CDR3 is CASSLRLREEQYF. The CDR3 region has the DNA TGTGCCAGCAGCCTGAGACTTAGGGAGGAGCAGTACTTC.

The chain has TRBV5-1 and TRBJ2-7; 9 bases are shared with TRBD1. Germline V CDR1 and CDR2: SGHRS, YFSETQ. This CDR3 contains 15 residues. The V gene end was trimmed by 4 bases and the J gene end by 2 bases; junction bases not matched to a gene: 7. The CDR3 sequence is CASSPDGTGPYEQYF. The CDR3 region has the DNA TGCGCCAGCAGCCCAGACGGGACAGGGCCCTACGAGCAGTACTTC. Using reference TRBV5-1 and TRBJ2-7 for the parts outside the CDR3, the full variable domain is KAGVTQTPRYLIKTRGQQVTLSCSPISGHRSVSWYQQTPGQGLQFLFEYFSETQRNKGNFPGRFSGRQFSNSRSEMNVSTLELGDSALYLCASSPDGTGPYEQYFGPGTRLTVT.